The rows below give T cell receptor beta chains drawn from one sample of a study of blood T cell repertoires in COVID-19. Profiled with immunoSEQ multiplex PCR; TCRdb holds only in-frame clones, not every one. The data contain 60,000 to 65,000 clones, around 83% of them singletons. The sample comprised peripheral blood. Receptor source: a woman aged 55-69 years with acute or convalescent COVID-19. Each CDR3 is given without its conserved first and last residue. The order of the fields is clone size, J gene, V gene, CDR3 protein. Some rows have no size entry. The others give once, few or many, or a class for an expanded clone.

>-|TRBJ2-1|TRBV7-7
ASSLRGGQNNEQF
>-|TRBJ1-5|TRBV15
ATGGGGGQPQH
>-|TRBJ1-3|TRBV7-9
ASSRGTGNTIY
>-|TRBJ1-4|TRBV11-2
ASSFSNEKLF
>once|TRBJ2-1|TRBV7-6
ASSLSLGGVRSYNEQF
>-|TRBJ1-5|TRBV6-6
ASSRTGDQPQH
>-|TRBJ2-3|TRBV5-1
ASSGRSTAAGSYPDTQY
>-|TRBJ2-7|TRBV15
ATSRGLAYEQY
>-|TRBJ2-2|TRBV5-1
ASRTSGGIGELF
>-|TRBJ1-5|TRBV12-5
ASGLALTGDGQPQH
>-|TRBJ2-7|TRBV2
ASSFGQGGYEQY
>-|TRBJ2-6|TRBV3-1/TRBV3-2
ASSRQGAGGANVLT
>-|TRBJ1-4|TRBV19
ASSISTGVNEKLF
>-|TRBJ1-6|TRBV6-4
ASSLTGTDNSPLH
>-|TRBJ1-1|TRBV19
ASTQTGGRNTEAF
>-|TRBJ2-1|TRBV30
AWSAGQGAHEQF
>-|TRBJ1-2|TRBV5-1
ASSLVRGGDGYT
>-|TRBJ2-1|TRBV2
ASSEGGLPNEQF
>medium-sized|TRBJ2-1|TRBV9
ASSVATSNEQF
>-|TRBJ1-4|TRBV2
ASRAHTGGGEKLF
>-|TRBJ2-7|TRBV2
ASSGTGDYEQY
>-|TRBJ2-7|TRBV5-1
ASTRGGRDEQY
>-|TRBJ2-2|TRBV9
ASTPRGNTGELF
>few|TRBJ1-1|TRBV5-6
ASSTLTEAF
>-|TRBJ1-2|TRBV28
ASSLGRDYGYT
>-|TRBJ1-2|TRBV6-2/TRBV6-3
ASSYRRTGALPWGYT
>-|TRBJ1-6|TRBV10-1
ASSPYRGSPLH
>-|TRBJ1-5|TRBV19
ASSMVVDSNQPQH
>-|TRBJ1-6|TRBV19
ASGSSYNSPLH
>-|TRBJ2-1|TRBV24-1
ATGGGGAAEQF
>-|TRBJ2-2|TRBV14
ASTTDRTNTGELF
>-|TRBJ2-1|TRBV7-9
ASRRLAGGHNEQF
>-|TRBJ1-1|TRBV19
ASSIGEALNTEAF
>-|TRBJ1-5|TRBV10-2
ASSEQGGNQPQH
>-|TRBJ1-1|TRBV5-1
ASSPPDRGNTEAF
>-|TRBJ2-7|TRBV11-2
ASSALFGEQY
>-|TRBJ1-2|TRBV18
ASSPLTDRSYGYT
>few|TRBJ1-4|TRBV7-9
ASSLALQGNEKLF
>-|TRBJ1-2|TRBV7-8
ASSLGTSAGYT